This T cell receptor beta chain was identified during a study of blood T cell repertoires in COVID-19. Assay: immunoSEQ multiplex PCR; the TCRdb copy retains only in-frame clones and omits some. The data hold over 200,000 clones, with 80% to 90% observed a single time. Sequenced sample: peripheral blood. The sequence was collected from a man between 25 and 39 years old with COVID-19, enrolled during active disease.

The CDR3 region has the DNA TGTGCCAGCAGCACGGGACAGCCTAATGGCTACACCTTC. Translating gives CASSTGQPNGYTF. The chain combines TRBV6-5 with TRBJ1-2; TRBD1 matches at 7 bases. V dropped 6 bases and J dropped 6; count of bases not matched to a gene: 7. The CDR3 is 13 amino acids. From germline, CDR1 is MNHEY and CDR2 SVGAGI.